This T cell receptor beta chain was documented in a study of blood T cell repertoires in COVID-19. Study-wide background: Sites across the United States, Italy and Spain contributed samples from acute and convalescent COVID-19.

The trim removed 0 bases at V and 4 bases at J, leaving 10 bases unmatched. Germline V gives CDR1 SGDLS, CDR2 YYNGEE. The CDR3 is 18 amino acids. In the original processing: Amplification with reference gene primers provided the estimates of nucleated cell counts. Data came from immunoSEQ multiplex PCR; TCRdb stores just in-frame clones and leaves some out. For V, J and clone size, that table is used; D and trimming come from the DNA. The profile covers approximately 150,000 clones, with less than 80% appearing a single time and around 17% taken by the ten largest. This clone occurred once. The clonotype comes from a woman in her 70s in a cohort exposed to, infected with or recovered from COVID-19 (not recorded which). Sequencing input: PBMCs or T cells enriched from blood (not recorded which). This chain connects TRBV9 to TRBJ2-1, with 10 bases identical to TRBD1. The CDR3 DNA follows: TGTGCCAGCAGCGTAGTGGGCCAGACAGGGGGCTCTTACAATGAGCAGTTCTTC. It specifies CASSVVGQTGGSYNEQFF.